The present entry profiles one T cell receptor (beta chain) with its context. Its antigen remains unknown. This sample stems from a study of T cell repertoires in cytomegalovirus infection. For the study at large: From public TCR beta signatures came an indication of both CMV infection and matching HLA type.

TCRdb passed the reads through MiXCR, listing each CDR3 protein once. This repertoire shows approximately 750,000 distinct CDR3 sequences, roughly a third found once; its top ten account for roughly 2.8%. Findings and limits, study-wide: Ex vivo, HLA-C-restricted CMV-specific TCR beta clonotypes prevailed over the rest of the response.

This clonotype originated in a human donor in good health (CMV status not recorded). Some clones in this sample may be carry-over from other donors' samples. Material for sequencing was PBMCs.

This CDR3 reads CASSLMTGEHEQYF. The CDR3 coding sequence is TGTGCCAGCAGTTTGATGACAGGGGAACACGAGCAGTACTTC. J is TRBJ2-7 and V is TRBV12-3 or TRBV12-4; 8 nucleotides line up with TRBD1. This CDR3 comprises 14 residues. The V segment lost 3 bases and the J segment 5 bases; nucleotides outside the gene matches: 6.